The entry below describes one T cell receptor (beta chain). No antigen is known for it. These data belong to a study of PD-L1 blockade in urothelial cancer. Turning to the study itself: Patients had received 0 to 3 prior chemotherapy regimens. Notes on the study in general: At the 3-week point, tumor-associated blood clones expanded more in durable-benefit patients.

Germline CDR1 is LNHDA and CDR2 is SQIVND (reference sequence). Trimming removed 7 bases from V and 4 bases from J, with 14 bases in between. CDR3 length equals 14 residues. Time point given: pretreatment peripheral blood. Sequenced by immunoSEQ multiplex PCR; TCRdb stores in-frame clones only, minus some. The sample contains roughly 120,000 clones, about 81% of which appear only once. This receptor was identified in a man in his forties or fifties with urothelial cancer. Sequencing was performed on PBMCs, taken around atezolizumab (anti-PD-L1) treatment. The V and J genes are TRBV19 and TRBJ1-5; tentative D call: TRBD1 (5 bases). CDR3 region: CASTGQGQNQPQHF. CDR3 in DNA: TGTGCCAGTACCGGCCAGGGTCAGAATCAGCCCCAGCATTTT.